This TCR beta chain was recorded in a study of cytomegalovirus exposure and HLA in healthy donors. Whole-study results and caveats: Follow-up analysis seemed to connect common viral pathogens with several of the most significant clusters identified. An observed cluster of highly shared sequence variants was recorded as a likely sequencing artifact. Relative to equally common others, HLA-associated TCR beta chains showed greater clonal expansion in a later analysis. Presence/absence analyses treated sequencing depth as roughly uniform across donors.

Notes on this clone: Its matching antigen is unknown. Other DNA variants within this sample encode the same CDR3.

Germline lookup yields CDR1 MNHEY and CDR2 SVGAGI. The ends lost 5 bases at V and 3 bases at J; junction bases unmatched: 5. The CDR3 has 14 amino acids. It was with 60 Vbeta and 13 Jbeta primers that the PCR ran. Measured with immunoSEQ multiplex PCR; TCRdb has only the in-frame clones, and not every one. The sample comprises some 95,000 clones, just under 80% of which are singletons, and 6% to 9.5% rests with the top ten. This chain uses TRBV6-5 with TRBJ1-1, with TRBD1 matching 8 bases. The clonotype originates from a man aged 25 to 40 in good health and CMV-seronegative. The specimen was PBMCs. This CDR3 is CASSRQGRDTEAFF. CDR3 in DNA: TGTGCCAGCAGTAGACAGGGGCGAGACACTGAAGCTTTCTTT.